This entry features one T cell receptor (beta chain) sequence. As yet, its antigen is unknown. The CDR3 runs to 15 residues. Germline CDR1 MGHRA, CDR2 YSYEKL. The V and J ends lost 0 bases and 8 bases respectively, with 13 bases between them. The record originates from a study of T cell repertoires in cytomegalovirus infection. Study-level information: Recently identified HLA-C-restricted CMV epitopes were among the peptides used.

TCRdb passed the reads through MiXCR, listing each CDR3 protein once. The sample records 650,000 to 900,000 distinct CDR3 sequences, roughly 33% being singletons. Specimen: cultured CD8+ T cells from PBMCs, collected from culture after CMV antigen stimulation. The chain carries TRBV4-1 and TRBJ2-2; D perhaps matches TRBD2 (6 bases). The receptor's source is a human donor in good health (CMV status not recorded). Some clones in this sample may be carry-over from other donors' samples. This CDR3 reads CASSQESRGIGELFF. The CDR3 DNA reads TGCGCCAGCAGCCAAGAATCTCGGGGGATTGGGGAGCTGTTTTTT.